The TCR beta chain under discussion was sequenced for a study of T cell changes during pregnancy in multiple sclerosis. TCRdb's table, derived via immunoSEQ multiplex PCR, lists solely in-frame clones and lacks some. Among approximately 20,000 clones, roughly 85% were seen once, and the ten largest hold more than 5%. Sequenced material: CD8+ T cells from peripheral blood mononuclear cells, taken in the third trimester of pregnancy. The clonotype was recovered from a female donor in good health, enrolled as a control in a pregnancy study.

The CDR3 coding sequence is TGTGCCAGCAGTTTAAGAATGAGAAATGGCTACACCTTC. This sequence encodes CASSLRMRNGYTF. V is TRBV28 and J is TRBJ1-2; the D is unclear. Looked up from germline, CDR1 is MDHEN and CDR2 is SYDVKM. The CDR3 contains 13 residues. V gave up 2 bases and J gave up 6 bases, with 10 bases separating them.